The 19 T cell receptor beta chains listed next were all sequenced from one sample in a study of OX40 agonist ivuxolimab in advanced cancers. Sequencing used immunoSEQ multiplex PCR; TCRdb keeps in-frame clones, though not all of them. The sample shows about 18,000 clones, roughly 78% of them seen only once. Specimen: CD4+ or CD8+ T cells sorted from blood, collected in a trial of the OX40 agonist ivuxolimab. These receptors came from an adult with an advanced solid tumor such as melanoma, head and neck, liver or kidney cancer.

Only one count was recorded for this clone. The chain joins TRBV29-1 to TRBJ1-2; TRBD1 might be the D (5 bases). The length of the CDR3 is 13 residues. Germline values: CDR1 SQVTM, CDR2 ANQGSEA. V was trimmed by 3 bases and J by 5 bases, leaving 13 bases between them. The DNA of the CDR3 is TGCAGCGTTGACCTCGGGACTCGATATGGCTACACCTTC. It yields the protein CSVDLGTRYGYTF.

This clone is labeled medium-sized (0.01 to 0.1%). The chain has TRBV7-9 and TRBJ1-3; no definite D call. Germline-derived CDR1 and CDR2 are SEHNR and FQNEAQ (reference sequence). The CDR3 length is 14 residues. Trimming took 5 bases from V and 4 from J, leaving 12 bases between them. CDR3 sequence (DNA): TGTGCCAGCAGCGCCCGGCCTGAGGGAAACACCATATATTTT. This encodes CASSARPEGNTIYF.

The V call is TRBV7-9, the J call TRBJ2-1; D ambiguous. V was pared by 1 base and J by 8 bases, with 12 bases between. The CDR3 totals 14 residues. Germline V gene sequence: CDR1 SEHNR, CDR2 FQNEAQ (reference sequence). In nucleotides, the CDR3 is TGTGCCAGCAGCTTAGTATTAGCACGGGATGAGCAGTTCTTC. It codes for CASSLVLARDEQFF.

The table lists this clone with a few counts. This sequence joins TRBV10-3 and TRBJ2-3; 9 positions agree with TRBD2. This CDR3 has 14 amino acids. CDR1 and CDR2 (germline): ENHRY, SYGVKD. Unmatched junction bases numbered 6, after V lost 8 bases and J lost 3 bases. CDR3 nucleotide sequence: TGTGCCATCTCGGGACTAGCTGGGACAGATACGCAGTATTTT. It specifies CAISGLAGTDTQYF.

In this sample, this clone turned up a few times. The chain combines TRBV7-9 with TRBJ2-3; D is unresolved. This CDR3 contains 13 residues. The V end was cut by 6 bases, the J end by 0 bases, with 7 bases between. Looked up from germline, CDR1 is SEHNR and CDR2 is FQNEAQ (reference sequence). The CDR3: CASRLDSTDTQYF. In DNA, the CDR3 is TGTGCCAGCAGGCTAGACAGCACAGATACGCAGTATTTT.

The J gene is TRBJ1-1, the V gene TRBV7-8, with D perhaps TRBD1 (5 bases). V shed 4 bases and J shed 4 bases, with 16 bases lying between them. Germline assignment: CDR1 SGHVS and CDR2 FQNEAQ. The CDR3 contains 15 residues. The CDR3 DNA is TGTGCCAGCAGCTCCGCCCGGGGGGTGATCACTGAAGCTTTCTTT. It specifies CASSSARGVITEAFF.

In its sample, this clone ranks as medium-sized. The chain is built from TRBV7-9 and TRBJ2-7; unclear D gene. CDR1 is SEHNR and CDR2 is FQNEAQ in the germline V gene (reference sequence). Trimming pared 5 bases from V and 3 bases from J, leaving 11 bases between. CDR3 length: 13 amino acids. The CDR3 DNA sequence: TGTGCCAGCAGCAAGGGCCCAAACTACGAGCAGTACTTC. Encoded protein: CASSKGPNYEQYF. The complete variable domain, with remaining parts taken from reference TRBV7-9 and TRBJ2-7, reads DTGVSQNPRHKITKRGQNVTFRCDPISEHNRLYWYRQTLGQGPEFLTYFQNEAQLEKSRLLSDRFSAERPKGSFSTLEIQRTEQGDSAMYLCASSKGPNYEQYFGPGTRLTVT.

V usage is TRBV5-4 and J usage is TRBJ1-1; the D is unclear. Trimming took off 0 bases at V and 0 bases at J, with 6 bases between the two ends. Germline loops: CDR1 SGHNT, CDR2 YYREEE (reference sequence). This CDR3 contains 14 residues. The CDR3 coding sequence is TGTGCCAGCAGCTTGGCAATGCTGAACACTGAAGCTTTCTTT. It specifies CASSLAMLNTEAFF.

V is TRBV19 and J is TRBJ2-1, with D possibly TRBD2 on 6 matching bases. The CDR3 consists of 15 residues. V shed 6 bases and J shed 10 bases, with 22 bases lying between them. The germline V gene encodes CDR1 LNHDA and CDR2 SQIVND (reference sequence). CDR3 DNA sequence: TGTGCCAGTAGCCCCGCCCCGGGACTTGCAGAAGAGCAGTTCTTC. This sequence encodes CASSPAPGLAEEQFF.

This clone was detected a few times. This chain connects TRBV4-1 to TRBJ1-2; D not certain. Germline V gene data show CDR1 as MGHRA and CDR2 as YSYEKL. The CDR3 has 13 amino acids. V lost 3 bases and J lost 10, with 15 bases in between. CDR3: CASSQLRQIDYTF. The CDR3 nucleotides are TGCGCCAGCAGCCAGCTGAGACAAATCGACTACACCTTC.

The DNA for the CDR3 is TGTGCCAGCAGTACCCTGGGACTAGCGGGAGGGCCAGCCTACGAGCAGTACTTC. Protein product: CASSTLGLAGGPAYEQYF. The chain carries TRBV28 and TRBJ2-7; 16 bases are shared with TRBD2. The CDR3 runs to 18 residues. Germline CDR1 and CDR2: MDHEN and SYDVKM. The trim removed 5 bases at V and 2 bases at J, leaving 9 bases unmatched.

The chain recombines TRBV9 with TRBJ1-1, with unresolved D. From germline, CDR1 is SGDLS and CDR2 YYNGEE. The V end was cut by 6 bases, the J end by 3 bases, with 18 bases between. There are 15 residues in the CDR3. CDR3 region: CASNDPGKGDTEAFF. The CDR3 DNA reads TGTGCCAGCAATGACCCAGGAAAGGGTGACACTGAAGCTTTCTTT.

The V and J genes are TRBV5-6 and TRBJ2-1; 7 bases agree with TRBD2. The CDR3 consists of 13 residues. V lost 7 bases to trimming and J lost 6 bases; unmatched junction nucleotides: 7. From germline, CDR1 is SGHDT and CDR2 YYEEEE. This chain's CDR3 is CASQLGGANEQFF. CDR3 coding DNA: TGTGCCAGCCAGCTGGGAGGGGCCAATGAGCAGTTCTTC.

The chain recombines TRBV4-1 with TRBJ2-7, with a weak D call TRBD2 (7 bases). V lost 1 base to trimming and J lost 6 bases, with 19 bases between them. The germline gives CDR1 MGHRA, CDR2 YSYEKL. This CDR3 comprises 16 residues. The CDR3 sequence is CASSQAGGGGWSEQYF. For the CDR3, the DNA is TGCGCCAGCAGCCAAGCTGGGGGGGGCGGATGGTCCGAGCAGTACTTC.

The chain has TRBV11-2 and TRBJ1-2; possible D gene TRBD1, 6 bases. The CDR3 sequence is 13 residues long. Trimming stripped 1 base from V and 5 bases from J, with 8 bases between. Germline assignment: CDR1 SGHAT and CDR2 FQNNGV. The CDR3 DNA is TGTGCCAGCAGCTTAGGGACAGCATATGGCTACACCTTC. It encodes CASSLGTAYGYTF.

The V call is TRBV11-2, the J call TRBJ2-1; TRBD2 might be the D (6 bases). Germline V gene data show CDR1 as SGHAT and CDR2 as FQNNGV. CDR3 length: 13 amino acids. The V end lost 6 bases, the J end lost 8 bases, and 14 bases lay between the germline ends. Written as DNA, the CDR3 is TGTGCCAGCAGACCGGACTATGCGTATGAGCAGTTCTTC. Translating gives CASRPDYAYEQFF.

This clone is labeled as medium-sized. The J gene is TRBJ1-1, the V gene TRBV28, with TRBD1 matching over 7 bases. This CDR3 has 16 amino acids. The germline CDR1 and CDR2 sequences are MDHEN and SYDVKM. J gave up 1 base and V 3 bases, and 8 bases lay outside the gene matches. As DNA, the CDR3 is TGTGCCAGCAGTTTCTCTTCCAGGACAGGGAACACTGAAGCTTTCTTT. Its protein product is CASSFSSRTGNTEAFF.

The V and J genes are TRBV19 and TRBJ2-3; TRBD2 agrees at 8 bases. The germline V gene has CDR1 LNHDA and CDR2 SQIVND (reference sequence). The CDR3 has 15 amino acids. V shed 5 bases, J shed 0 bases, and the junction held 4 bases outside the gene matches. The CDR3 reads CASSSLAASTDTQYF. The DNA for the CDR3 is TGTGCCAGTAGTTCACTAGCGGCTAGCACAGATACGCAGTATTTT.

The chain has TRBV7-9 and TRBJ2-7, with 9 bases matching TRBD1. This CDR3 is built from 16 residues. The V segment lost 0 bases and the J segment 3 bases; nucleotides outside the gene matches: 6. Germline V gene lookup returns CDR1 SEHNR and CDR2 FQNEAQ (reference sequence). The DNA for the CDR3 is TGTGCCAGCAGCTTAGCGGCGGGGACAGGGAGCTACGAGCAGTACTTC. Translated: CASSLAAGTGSYEQYF.